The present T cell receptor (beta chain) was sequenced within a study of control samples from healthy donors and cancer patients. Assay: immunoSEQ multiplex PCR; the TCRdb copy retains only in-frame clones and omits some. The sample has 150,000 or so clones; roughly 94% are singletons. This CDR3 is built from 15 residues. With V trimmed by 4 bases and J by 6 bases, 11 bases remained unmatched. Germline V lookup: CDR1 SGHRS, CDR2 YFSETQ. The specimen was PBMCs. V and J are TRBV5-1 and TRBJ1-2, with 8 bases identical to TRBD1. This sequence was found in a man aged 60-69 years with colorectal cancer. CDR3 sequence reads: CASSPLGQGVDGYTF. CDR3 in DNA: TGCGCCAGCAGCCCCCTCGGACAGGGAGTCGATGGCTACACCTTC.